The present T cell receptor (beta chain) was sequenced within a study of glioma-infiltrating T cells. The length of the CDR3 is 15 residues. The germline CDR1 and CDR2 sequences are SGHKS and YYEKEE (reference sequence). Trimming cost V 1 base and J 2 bases; bases outside gene matches: 6. Study results and limitations: Tissue and blood shared very few CDR3 sequences. Gliomas, especially low-grade, showed above-expected tissue-blood divergence; non-neoplastic patients showed below.

Using RNA template, CDR3s of TCR alpha and beta were amplified with iRepertoire arm-PCR. Input was roughly 100-450 ng of tissue mRNA or PBMC total RNA. TCRdb recomputed calls from the multiplex PCR reads with MiXCR, one row per CDR3 protein. The sample lists roughly 200,000 distinct CDR3 sequences; over 30% were seen once. This clonotype occurred a few times. The antigen is undetermined. Sequenced material: glioma tissue, nonneoplastic brain tissue, or PBMCs (not recorded which). The receptor's source is a human donor with low-grade glioma or glioblastoma, undergoing nonglioma brain surgery, or in good health (not recorded which). This sequence joins TRBV5-5 and TRBJ2-7, with TRBD2 matching 7 bases. CDR3 sequence: CASSLMGGSTYEQYF. The CDR3 region has the DNA TGTGCCAGCAGCTTGATGGGCGGGAGTACCTACGAGCAGTACTTC.